Shown below are 14 T cell receptor beta chains from a single sample sequenced in a study of radiation and T cells in renal cell carcinoma. Time point given: baseline pretreatment blood. Treatment defined: 15 Gy SBRT to primary tumor, nephrectomy 4 weeks later. Assay: immunoSEQ multiplex PCR; the TCRdb copy retains only in-frame clones and omits some. The sample shows just over 95,000 clones, about 88% of them seen only once. The material was blood, obtained from a patient whose treatment included radiotherapy and nephrectomy. These TCRs come from a middle-aged man with renal cell carcinoma.

J is TRBJ1-1 and V is TRBV6-5; D call uncertain. V was trimmed by 4 bases and J by 1 base, leaving 10 bases between them. Germline V lookup: CDR1 MNHEY, CDR2 SVGAGI. This CDR3 contains 14 residues. Here the CDR3 reads CASSLRHGNTEAFF. CDR3 nucleotides: TGTGCCAGCAGTTTACGCCACGGGAACACTGAAGCTTTCTTT.

In this sample, this clone turned up once. V and J are TRBV7-2 and TRBJ2-3; 9 bases line up with TRBD2. The ends lost 6 bases at V and 0 bases at J; junction bases unmatched: 7. The V gene's germline CDR1 is SGHTA and CDR2 FQGNSA. The CDR3 length is 16 residues. CDR3 in DNA: TGTGCCAGCAGGAATAGCGGGGGCGCTAGCACAGATACGCAGTATTTT. It specifies CASRNSGGASTDTQYF.

The sample holds one count of this clone. The rearrangement links TRBV5-5 to TRBJ1-2, with D uncertain. Germline CDR1 is SGHKS and CDR2 is YYEKEE (reference sequence). This CDR3 has 15 residues. The V end was cut by 1 base, the J end by 4 bases, with 14 bases between. The CDR3 nucleotides are TGTGCCAGCAGCTTGACAGACGACAACACCTATGGCTACACCTTC. Amino acid sequence: CASSLTDDNTYGYTF.

This clone was seen only once. The chain combines TRBV2 with TRBJ2-2; maybe TRBD2 (5 bases). With 5 bases removed from V and 4 bases from J, the gap between germline ends came to 17 bases. There are 16 residues in the CDR3. Germline V gene lookup returns CDR1 SNHLY and CDR2 FYNNEI. The CDR3 bases are TGTGCCAGCAGTCCAGGACTCCTTATACTCACCGGGGAGCTGTTTTTT. Its translation: CASSPGLLILTGELFF.

This chain joins TRBV28 and TRBJ1-1; D might be TRBD1 (6 bases). This CDR3 spans 14 amino acids. The germline V and J ends were trimmed by 5 bases and 1 base, with 11 bases remaining between them. Looked up from germline, CDR1 is MDHEN and CDR2 is SYDVKM. In DNA form, the CDR3 reads TGTGCCAGCAGTACAGGGAGCCAGAACACTGAAGCTTTCTTT. Its protein is CASSTGSQNTEAFF.

This chain connects TRBV30 to TRBJ1-3; D is uncertain. Trimming left V 5 bases short and J 0 bases short, with 14 bases between. This CDR3 spans 15 amino acids. The germline CDR1 and CDR2 sequences are GTSNPN and SVGIG (reference sequence). The CDR3 loop is CAWGGYTSSGNTIYF. The DNA of the CDR3 is TGTGCCTGGGGTGGGTATACCTCCTCTGGAAACACCATATATTTT.

The chain has TRBV9 and TRBJ2-7; no clear D gene. Per germline, CDR1 SGDLS and CDR2 YYNGEE. This CDR3 has 16 residues. V lost 0 bases and J 3 bases, leaving 16 bases between the germline ends. The CDR3 nucleotides are TGTGCCAGCAGCGTAGGGCCGGACCCAATGCGCTACGAGCAGTACTTC. Translated: CASSVGPDPMRYEQYF. Variable domain in full (rest from reference TRBV9 and TRBJ2-7): DSGVTQTPKHLITATGQRVTLRCSPRSGDLSVYWYQQSLDQGLQFLIQYYNGEERAKGNILERFSAQQFPDLHSELNLSSLELGDSALYFCASSVGPDPMRYEQYFGPGTRLTVT.

The chain links TRBV7-2 to TRBJ1-4; 9 bases match TRBD1. Trimming removed 5 bases from V and 7 bases from J; junction bases left unmatched: 8. CDR1 SGHTA and CDR2 FQGNSA come from the germline V gene. This CDR3 is built from 15 residues. CDR3 residues: CASSANRGLFEKLFF. CDR3 DNA: TGTGCCAGCAGCGCCAACAGGGGGCTGTTTGAAAAACTGTTTTTT.

V is TRBV29-1 and J is TRBJ1-2; D may be TRBD1 (6 bases). Trimming shortened V by 5 bases and J by 5 bases, and 9 bases separated the two germline ends. In germline, CDR1 is SQVTM, CDR2 ANQGSEA. The CDR3 is 11 residues long. CDR3: CSVHTGYGYTF. The CDR3 coding sequence is TGCAGCGTTCATACAGGGTATGGCTACACCTTC.

The chain carries TRBV4-1 and TRBJ1-2; D is ambiguous. Germline-derived CDR1 and CDR2 are MGHRA and YSYEKL. The V end was cut by 1 base, the J end by 7 bases, with 10 bases between. CDR3 length: 13 amino acids. The CDR3 sequence: CASSQARGGGYTF. In DNA form, the CDR3 reads TGCGCCAGCAGCCAAGCTCGAGGCGGTGGCTACACCTTC.

The chain recombines TRBV1 with TRBJ2-3; the D segment call TRBD2 is taken from the table without a DNA check. TRBV1 corresponds to a pseudogene. This CDR3 contains 18 residues. Written as DNA, the CDR3 is TGCACCAGCAGCCAAGATCTAGGCGGGGGGGTCCACACAGATACGCAGTATTTT. Protein product: CTSSQDLGGGVHTDTQYF.

V gene TRBV25-1 combines with J gene TRBJ1-3, with a possible D match to TRBD1 (6 bases). CDR3 length equals 12 residues. V shed 11 bases and J shed 0 bases, with 8 bases lying between them. CDR1 MGHDK and CDR2 SYGVNS come from the germline V gene. The DNA of the CDR3 is TGTGCCGGACAGAGCTCTGGAAACACCATATATTTT. Translated, it gives CAGQSSGNTIYF.

This chain uses TRBV6-1 with TRBJ2-1, with unresolved D. The CDR3 runs 12 residues. V lost 7 bases, J lost 10 bases, and 14 bases lay in between. The V gene's germline CDR1 is MNHNS and CDR2 SASEGT. The CDR3 DNA follows: TGTGCCAGCACATGGTCCAACCTCGAGCAGTTCTTC. Encoded protein: CASTWSNLEQFF.

The chain couples TRBV2 to TRBJ2-7; no clear D. Trimming removed 3 bases from V and 5 bases from J, with 5 bases in between. The germline gives CDR1 SNHLY, CDR2 FYNNEI. The CDR3 spans 11 residues. CDR3: CASSEADEQYF. The CDR3 DNA is TGTGCCAGCAGTGAGGCAGACGAGCAGTACTTC.